This T cell receptor (beta chain) was recorded in a study of cytomegalovirus exposure and HLA in healthy donors (dated by TCRdb to 2015 to 2018). Context from the whole study: An earlier analysis of 587 of the donors reported about 290 Gb of sequence data and roughly 100 million unique TCR beta sequences from about 200 million T cells. Donor age, sex, ethnicity and CMV serostatus were compiled together with the repertoire data. The study used immunosequencing to profile the T cell repertoires of approximately 630 subjects and linked those repertoires to cytomegalovirus serostatus. Among the roughly 400 genotyped donors, about 83% belonged to the genetic ancestry cluster associated with self-reported Caucasian donors. A later analysis re-examined previously published TCR beta repertoires from several hundred donors and added high-resolution HLA genotyping to investigate patterns of TCR occurrence. About five DR-DQ haplotypes were handled as single units for association and clustering because linkage in the cohort was strong. A separate validation cohort of about 110 different subjects was used in addition to the 666-subject first cohort. A later genetic analysis took genome-wide SNP genotypes for about 55% of the 666 donors and used that subset as a discovery cohort. Both class I and class II loci were covered by HLA typing, at four-digit resolution. Across about 370 genotyped donors of the cohort, an average of roughly 250,000 unique TCR beta nucleotide sequences per donor were sequenced, and roughly 20% of those sequences were non-productive. The study aimed to test whether signatures of past pathogen exposure could be identified by cataloging public T cell receptors. An earlier analysis of 500 to 750 of the donors applied high-throughput TCR beta sequencing to assess whether each TCR beta V gene segment acted as functional or pseudogenic. Every repertoire in the discovery cohort had been generated on one and the same sequencing platform. The number of donors typed differed by locus, with about 629-630 for A, B, C, DRB1 and DQB1, over 500 for DQA1, 600 to 610 for DPA1, and some 440 for DPB1. An early release that covered fewer than 750 HLA-typed donors contained approximately 300 gigabases of sequencing data and tens of millions of unique TCR sequences. To predict cytomegalovirus infection status, the study brought together high-throughput TCR immunosequencing, statistical association of individual TCRs with disease status, and machine learning. Rather than drawing on any new phenotypic data, the later analysis identified candidate immune exposures from TCR beta sequences and the way those sequences occurred across donors.

Concerning this clone itself: Its antigen remains undetermined.

Inclusive of the bounding cysteine and phenylalanine, the CDR3 is 14 residues long. The only DNA kept is the CDR3, 42 bases in frame from the first base. Trimming removed 6 bases from V and 5 bases from J; the gene matches leave 6 bases unexplained. For CDR1 and CDR2, the germline V gene lists SNHLY and FYNNEI. The research as a whole found: Because counts were too low, seventeen rarely observed V segments, including chromosome 9 orphons, were left out of the earlier analysis of about 620 of the donors. Presence/absence analyses assumed roughly uniform sequencing depth across donors, an assumption that may not hold. The classifier was reported to diagnose cytomegalovirus status with high specificity and sensitivity in both the original cohort and the validation cohort. The study gave a list of under 200 TCR beta chains associated with cytomegalovirus. A later genetic analysis associated a missense DCLRE1C variant with V-gene and J-gene trimming of TCR beta chains, and an independent cohort replicated the association. Because HLA typing was missing for some donors at each locus, association tests included only the typed subset. It was suggested by the authors that the approach could potentially be generalized to other disease states and immunological phenotypes. In vitro tests confirmed that a few of the cytomegalovirus-associated TCR beta chains recognize cytomegalovirus antigens. Compared with equally common non-associated chains, HLA-associated TCR beta chains in a later analysis were more clonally expanded and had lower generation probabilities. This cohort had only TCR beta chains sequenced, and the lack of alpha or paired-chain data limited which features could be detected. An earlier analysis of 450 to 750 of the donors showed that most TCR beta V segments appeared in productive rearrangements either about 87% or about 30% of the time, which broadly matched IMGT annotations. Some IMGT-functional V segments, including TRBV6-2 and TRBV6-3, could not be distinguished by the 87-base-pair reads and were therefore excluded. A further reported finding was that TCR beta sequences accurately predicted the HLA-A and HLA-B alleles for most subjects in the first cohort. Most TCR sequences were seen in very few donors, while some public TCRs were found in many individuals. When HLA alleles, especially DR and DQ, strongly co-occurred, TCR associations were difficult to assign to individual alleles. Linkage disequilibrium might explain the correlated functional status among segregating V segments, but an unknown experimental factor could not be excluded. According to a later genetic analysis, donors in an Asian-associated ancestry cluster had fewer N-insertions in productive TCRs than the approximately 690-donor mean. A group of highly shared sequence variants was considered likely to be a technical artifact of the sequencing pipeline. In a later analysis, some 17,000 TCR beta sequences were associated with specific HLA alleles at a false discovery rate of 0.05. Immune exposure information for the cohort was limited to CMV serostatus. In a later analysis, the rate of TCR association differed among HLA loci, with DRB1 alleles having the most associated TCRs and HLA-C alleles having the fewest. In a later analysis, several top co-occurrence clusters were reported to appear linked to parvovirus B19, influenza, CMV and Epstein-Barr virus. In a later analysis, most CMV-associated TCR beta chains were found to appear HLA-restricted, with HLA associations seemingly driven largely by CMV exposure.

The library was generated by the immunoSEQ multiplex PCR assay. For the multiplex PCR, a mixture combining 60 forward primers for TCR Vbeta segments and 13 reverse primers for TCR Jbeta segments was used. The CDR3 region of rearranged TCR beta genes was amplified from genomic DNA by a multiplex PCR assay. The amplified TCR beta libraries were sequenced on the Illumina HiSeq System as 87-base-pair reads. Concerning the study's data processing: A later analysis tallied tens of millions of unique TCR beta chains across the 666 repertoires, and some 10 million of those chains were shared by two or more donors. Raw reads were error-corrected and collapsed into unique sequences with a nearest-neighbor algorithm that merged closely related sequences to remove PCR and sequencing errors. V, D and J gene segments were assigned by aligning CDR3 sequences to IMGT reference sequences. For a sequence to be retained, a match of at least six nucleotides to both a V gene segment and a J gene segment was required. A rearrangement counted as productive if the CDR3 had no stop codons and remained in frame with V and J, and every other rearrangement counted as non-productive. CDR3 was defined by IMGT convention, running from the second conserved V-encoded cysteine to the conserved J-encoded phenylalanine. The earlier analysis of 587 of the donors excluded sequences that lacked an unambiguous match to a single V gene segment. An earlier analysis of around 600 of the donors classified V segments as functional when productive rearrangements were above 56.7% and as segregating when the standard deviation between donors was above 5%. A statistical classification framework was built to diagnose cytomegalovirus status from the catalog of TCR beta chain sequences. In a later analysis, TCR nucleotide sequences were compared against IMGT/GENE-DB human TR gene sequences so that V and J genes could be assigned. A later analysis assigned CDR3 sequences and most-parsimonious VDJ recombination scenarios with the TCRdist pipeline. In a later analysis, each TCR beta chain was defined by its CDR3 amino acid sequence together with its V-gene family, and reads without a unique V-gene family were excluded. A later analysis removed 550 to 700 highly shared, low-generation-probability nucleotide sequences to deal with suspected cross-contamination and a sequencing artifact. A later analysis calculated a clonal expansion index for each public chain from normalized within-repertoire ranks of inferred template counts. In a later analysis, generation probabilities were computed with a VDJ recombination model fitted to out-of-frame rearrangements, and the resulting probabilities were checked against IGoR. Hypergeometric tests were used in a later analysis to score TCR-TCR, TCR-HLA and TCR-CMV co-occurrence, with a repertoire-size bias correction applied to the TCR pairs. A later analysis estimated false discovery rates by permuting HLA or CMV assignments 20 times. In a later analysis, co-occurring TCRs were grouped with DBSCAN, and TCRdist sequence similarity was added when clustering was performed within HLA-allele-positive subsets. For co-occurrence clustering, repertoires with fewer than 30,000 or more than 120,000 public chains were excluded, along with a handful of repertoires with anomalous nucleotide sharing. TCRdb's version of the immuneACCESS table is confined to in-frame rearrangements and falls short of the full clone set. An unresolved V gene accounts for under half of the shortfall where checked; the remainder is of unknown origin. That table gives V, J and clone size, and the DNA gave D and trimming. Per the sample table, the count is fewer than 150,000 clones. Less than 4.5% of the sample is taken by the ten largest.

The cohort comprised under 700 healthy bone marrow donors. All cohort members were sampled while nominally healthy, although unrecorded immune exposures were likely present. The donor was CMV seronegative and belonged to the group of over 350 seronegative cohort members. Every donor gave a peripheral blood sample, and the peripheral blood mononuclear cells from that sample were used for TCR beta sequencing. The Qiagen DNeasy Blood Extraction Kit was used to extract genomic DNA from the blood cell samples. The origin of this receptor is a man younger than 30 in good health and CMV-seronegative. Material for sequencing was PBMCs. The chain is assembled from TRBV2 and TRBJ2-5, with 10 junctional bases fitting TRBD1. The nucleotides are TGTGCCAGCAGCTATGACAGGGGGCCCGAGACCCAGTACTTC. Its amino acids are CASSYDRGPETQYF.